The rows below give T cell receptor beta chains drawn from one sample of a study of blood T cell repertoires in COVID-19. Data came from immunoSEQ multiplex PCR; TCRdb stores just in-frame clones and leaves some out. The sample contains about 240,000 clones, about four fifths of which appear only once. Sequencing was performed on peripheral blood. The receptors come from a man aged 25-40 years who had recovered from COVID-19. Each CDR3 is given with its conserved first and last residue. The D gene is left open where the match is weak. Clone size is given for some rows only: seen once, a few or many times, or a class if the clone is expanded.

j_call | v_call | cdr3_length | clone_size | d_call | cdr3_nt | cdr3_aa
TRBJ2-6 | TRBV5-1 | 21 | NA | TRBD1 | TGCGCCAGCAGCTCGATGAAAAATGACTGGACAGGAGGCTCTGGGGCCAACGTCCTGACTTTC | CASSSMKNDWTGGSGANVLTF
TRBJ1-1 | TRBV19 | 14 | NA | TRBD1 | TGTGCCAGTAGTATCCGACAGGGGGACACTGAAGCTTTCTTT | CASSIRQGDTEAFF
TRBJ2-7 | TRBV9 | 14 | NA | NA | TGTGCCAGCAGCGTAGCGTCCTATCCCTACGAGCAGTACTTC | CASSVASYPYEQYF
TRBJ2-1 | TRBV21-1 | 16 | NA | NA | TGTGCCAGCAGCACATCGACGGGACAGGGGAACGATGAGCAGTTCTTC | CASSTSTGQGNDEQFF
TRBJ1-1 | TRBV6-4 | 13 | NA | NA | TGTGCCAGCAGTGCAACCCCGGGTACTGAAGCTTTCTTT | CASSATPGTEAFF
TRBJ2-7 | TRBV12-5 | 17 | NA | NA | TGTGCTAGTGGTTTGGTACCTTTTACTCCAGCGCACTACGAGCAGTACTTC | CASGLVPFTPAHYEQYF
TRBJ1-6 | TRBV19 | 14 | once | TRBD1 | TGTGCCAGTAGGATTACAGGGGGTGGTTCACCCCTCCACTTT | CASRITGGGSPLHF
TRBJ1-1 | TRBV12-3/TRBV12-4 | 13 | NA | TRBD1 | TGTGCCAGCACCTTAACAAGGACAGGGAAAGCTTTCTTT | CASTLTRTGKAFF
TRBJ1-1 | TRBV5-1 | 16 | NA | TRBD1 | TGCGCCAGCAGCCCAGAAGGGGGACAGATGAACACTGAAGCTTTCTTT | CASSPEGGQMNTEAFF
TRBJ1-1 | TRBV7-3 | 14 | NA | NA | TGTGCCAGCAGCACGACAGGTTGGGGGACTGAAGCTTTCTTT | CASSTTGWGTEAFF
TRBJ1-3 | TRBV7-2 | 15 | NA | NA | TGTGCCAGCAGCTTAGTCGCAGGGGCTGGAAACACCATATATTTT | CASSLVAGAGNTIYF
TRBJ1-6 | TRBV19 | 16 | NA | TRBD1 | TGTGCCAGTAGTCGACAGGGCAACTCCTATAATTCACCCCTCCACTTT | CASSRQGNSYNSPLHF
TRBJ1-2 | TRBV2 | 13 | once | NA | TGTGCCAGCAGTGAAATGGCAGGGGATGGCTACACCTTC | CASSEMAGDGYTF
TRBJ2-3 | TRBV9 | 15 | NA | TRBD2 | TGTGCCAGCAGCGTCTCTAGCGGGGTAGCAGATACGCAGTATTTT | CASSVSSGVADTQYF
TRBJ1-2 | TRBV3-1/TRBV3-2 | 12 | once | TRBD1 | TGTGCCAGCAGCCTAGGGACAGTTGGCTACACCTTC | CASSLGTVGYTF
TRBJ2-5 | TRBV6-6 | 13 | NA | NA | TGTGCCAGCAGTTCTAGCCTGGAGGTGACCCAGTACTTC | CASSSSLEVTQYF
TRBJ1-5 | TRBV28 | 17 | NA | NA | TGTGCCAGCAGTTTATACGCAGGCTGGTATAGCAATCAGCCCCAGCATTTT | CASSLYAGWYSNQPQHF
TRBJ2-7 | TRBV2 | 15 | NA | TRBD2 | TGTGCCAGCAGACCTAGCGGGGGGCTCTCCTACGAGCAGTACTTC | CASRPSGGLSYEQYF
TRBJ2-7 | TRBV6-5 | 16 | NA | TRBD1 | TGTGCCAGCAGTTACTCTTTAGGGGACAGAGGGCACGAGCAGTACTTC | CASSYSLGDRGHEQYF
TRBJ2-3 | TRBV5-8 | 15 | NA | TRBD1 | TGTGCCAGCAGACCCAGGGGGCGCGGTACAGATACGCAGTATTTT | CASRPRGRGTDTQYF
TRBJ1-2 | TRBV4-1 | 15 | NA | NA | TGCGCCAGCAGCCTTTTCGACAGATCTAACTATGGCTACACCTTC | CASSLFDRSNYGYTF
TRBJ1-2 | TRBV4-1 | 12 | once | NA | TGCGCCACGACGGACAAGAACTATGGCTACACCTTC | CATTDKNYGYTF
TRBJ2-7 | TRBV7-9 | 13 | NA | NA | TGTGCCAGCAGCTTAAGTGAGGGTTACGAGCAGTACTTC | CASSLSEGYEQYF
TRBJ2-7 | TRBV5-4 | 16 | NA | TRBD1 | TGTGCCAGCAGCGTGGACAGGAGCAACTCCCCTTACGAGCAGTACTTC | CASSVDRSNSPYEQYF
TRBJ1-1 | TRBV4-1 | 13 | once | NA | TGCGCCAGCAGCCATCCCGGGACATCTGAAGCTTTCTTT | CASSHPGTSEAFF
TRBJ1-1 | TRBV12-3/TRBV12-4 | 12 | NA | NA | TGTGCCAGCAGTTTCCCCGGGGCTGAAGCTTTCTTT | CASSFPGAEAFF
TRBJ2-7 | TRBV27 | 12 | NA | NA | TGTGCCAGCATGCAATACTTCGGCGAGCAGTACTTC | CASMQYFGEQYF
TRBJ2-2 | TRBV19 | 14 | NA | TRBD1 | TGTGCCAGCAAGGGACAGGGGGTCACCGGGGAGCTGTTTTTT | CASKGQGVTGELFF
TRBJ1-3 | TRBV11-2 | 13 | NA | NA | TGTGCCAGCAGCTTAGGACAGTCGGACACCATATATTTT | CASSLGQSDTIYF
TRBJ1-1 | TRBV5-5 | 13 | NA | NA | TGTGCCAGCAGCCGACAGGTGGGCACTGAAGCTTTCTTT | CASSRQVGTEAFF
TRBJ2-5 | TRBV29-1 | 13 | NA | NA | TGCAGCGTTGATGGTCGAGCCCAAGAGACCCAGTACTTC | CSVDGRAQETQYF
TRBJ2-3 | TRBV18 | 14 | NA | NA | TGTGCCAGCTCACCACCGGCCGGGACAGATACGCAGTATTTT | CASSPPAGTDTQYF
TRBJ1-1 | TRBV7-6 | 18 | NA | TRBD1 | TGTGCCAGCAGCTTGGCCGGACAGGGACGAAGAGGGGACACTGAAGCTTTCTTT | CASSLAGQGRRGDTEAFF
TRBJ2-1 | TRBV7-8 | 14 | NA | NA | TGTGCCAGCAGTTCGAGAGTTTCGGTAAATGAGCAGTTCTTC | CASSSRVSVNEQFF
TRBJ2-5 | TRBV5-1 | 14 | many | NA | TGCGCCAGCAGCCAAGGACTTTACCAAGAGACCCAGTACTTC | CASSQGLYQETQYF
TRBJ2-2 | TRBV3-1/TRBV3-2 | 14 | NA | NA | TGTGCCAGCAGCTTCAGACTGAATTCCGGGGAGCTGTTTTTT | CASSFRLNSGELFF
TRBJ2-3 | TRBV6-1 | 16 | NA | TRBD2 | TGTGCCAGCAGTGGGATCGGGGGGGCCGGCACAGATACGCAGTATTTT | CASSGIGGAGTDTQYF
TRBJ2-2 | TRBV7-9 | 15 | once | NA | TGTGCCAGCAGCTTAGGAGGGTTAAACACCGGGGAGCTGTTTTTT | CASSLGGLNTGELFF
TRBJ2-3 | TRBV6-6 | 16 | once | TRBD2 | TGTGCCAGCAGCTTTTTAGCGGGGGAGGTCGCAGATACGCAGTATTTT | CASSFLAGEVADTQYF
TRBJ2-6 | TRBV5-1 | 17 | NA | NA | TGCGCCAGCAGCTTGGACAGTCTGAGTGCTGGGGCCAACGTCCTGACTTTC | CASSLDSLSAGANVLTF
TRBJ2-3 | TRBV5-8 | 14 | NA | TRBD1 | TGTGCCAGCAGCCAGGGACAGCCCACAGATACGCAGTATTTT | CASSQGQPTDTQYF
TRBJ1-1 | TRBV18 | 16 | NA | TRBD1 | TGTGCCAGCTCACGCACCATTACAGGGGGCGGCACTGAAGCTTTCTTT | CASSRTITGGGTEAFF
TRBJ1-2 | TRBV6-1 | 13 | NA | NA | TGTGCCAGCAGTGAAGCAAGAGGGTATGGCTACACCTTC | CASSEARGYGYTF
TRBJ2-3 | TRBV5-1 | 14 | NA | NA | TGCGCCAGCAGCTTGGAGAGGGGGACAGATACGCAGTATTTT | CASSLERGTDTQYF
TRBJ2-2 | TRBV27 | 17 | NA | TRBD2 | TGTGCCAGCAGTAAGCAGGGCAGCGGGGGGTACACCGGGGAGCTGTTTTTT | CASSKQGSGGYTGELFF
TRBJ1-3 | TRBV9 | 16 | NA | NA | TGTGCCAGCAGCGTAGCGCCAGGGCGCTCTGGAAACACCATATATTTT | CASSVAPGRSGNTIYF
TRBJ2-1 | TRBV2 | 15 | once | TRBD1 | TGTGCCAGCCGGGCGACAGGGCTTGAATATGGTGAGCAGTTCTTC | CASRATGLEYGEQFF
TRBJ2-5 | TRBV6-1 | 17 | NA | NA | TGTGCCAGCAGTGAAGGTATTAGCGGAAATACCGGGGAGACCCAGTACTTC | CASSEGISGNTGETQYF
TRBJ2-1 | TRBV29-1 | 13 | NA | NA | TGCAGCGTTGAGGTCTTCGGGGGCAATGAGCAGTTCTTC | CSVEVFGGNEQFF